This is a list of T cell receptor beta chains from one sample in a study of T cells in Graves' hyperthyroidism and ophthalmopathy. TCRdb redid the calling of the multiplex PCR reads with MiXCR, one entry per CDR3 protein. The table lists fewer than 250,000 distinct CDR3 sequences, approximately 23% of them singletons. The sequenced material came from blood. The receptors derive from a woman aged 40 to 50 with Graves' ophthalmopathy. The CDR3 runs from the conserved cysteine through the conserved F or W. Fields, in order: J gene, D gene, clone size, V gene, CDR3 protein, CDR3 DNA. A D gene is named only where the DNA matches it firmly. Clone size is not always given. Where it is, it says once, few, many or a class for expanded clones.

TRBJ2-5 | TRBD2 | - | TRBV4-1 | CASSLTTGLGGETQYF | TGTGCCAGCAGCTTAACCACGGGACTAGGAGGCGAGACCCAGTACTTC
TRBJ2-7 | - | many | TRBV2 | CASSEGEQGPHEQYF | TGTGCCAGCAGTGAAGGAGAACAGGGTCCCCACGAGCAGTACTTC
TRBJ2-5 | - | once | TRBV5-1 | CASSLNVASGPQYF | TGCGCCAGCAGCTTGAATGTTGCGTCAGGGCCCCAGTACTTC
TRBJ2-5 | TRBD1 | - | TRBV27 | CASSLLGTEETQYF | TGTGCCAGCAGTTTATTGGGGACAGAAGAGACCCAGTACTTC
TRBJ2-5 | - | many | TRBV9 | CASSVAALETQYF | TGTGCCAGCAGCGTAGCAGCCTTGGAGACCCAGTACTTC
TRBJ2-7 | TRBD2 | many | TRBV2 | CASSGASGRTHEQYF | TGTGCCAGCAGCGGGGCTAGCGGGAGAACGCACGAGCAGTACTTC
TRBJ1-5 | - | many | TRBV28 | CASSLAGPQPQHF | TGTGCCAGCAGTTTAGCAGGGCCCCAGCCCCAGCATTTT
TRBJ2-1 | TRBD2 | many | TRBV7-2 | CASSLVGGTSNEQFF | TGTGCCAGCAGCTTAGTAGGGGGGACTAGCAATGAGCAGTTCTTC
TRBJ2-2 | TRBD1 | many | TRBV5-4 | CASSIGQGITNTGELFF | TGTGCCAGCAGCATTGGACAGGGGATCACGAACACCGGGGAGCTGTTTTTT
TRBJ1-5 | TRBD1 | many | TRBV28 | CASRNTGGGQPQHF | TGTGCCAGCAGGAATACAGGGGGCGGTCAGCCCCAGCATTTT
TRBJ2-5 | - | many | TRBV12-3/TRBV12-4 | CASSYQPQGTQYF | TGTGCCAGCAGCTACCAGCCACAGGGAACCCAGTACTTC
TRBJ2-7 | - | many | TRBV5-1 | CASSLGDKTYEQYF | TGCGCCAGCAGCTTGGGTGACAAAACCTACGAGCAGTACTTC
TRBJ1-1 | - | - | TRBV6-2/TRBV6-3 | CATQNGGYTEAFF | TGTGCCACTCAGAACGGGGGGTACACTGAAGCTTTCTTT
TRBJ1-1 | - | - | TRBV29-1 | CSADPQGNTEAFF | TGCAGCGCCGATCCCCAAGGGAACACTGAAGCTTTCTTT
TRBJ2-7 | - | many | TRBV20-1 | CSAREGSSYEQYF | TGCAGTGCTAGAGAGGGCAGCTCCTACGAGCAGTACTTC
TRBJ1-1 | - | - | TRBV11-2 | CASSLTGGEAEAFF | TGTGCCAGCAGCTTAACGGGGGGCGAAGCTGAAGCTTTCTTT
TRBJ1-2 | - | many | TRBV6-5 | CASIPGQKIYGYTF | TGTGCCAGCATTCCGGGACAAAAAATCTATGGCTACACCTTC
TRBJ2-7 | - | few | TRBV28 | CASSLGMANTYEQYF | TGTGCCAGCAGTTTAGGAATGGCAAACACCTACGAGCAGTACTTC
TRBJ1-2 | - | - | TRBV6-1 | CASSDEPHYGYTF | TGTGCCAGCAGTGATGAACCGCACTATGGCTACACCTTC
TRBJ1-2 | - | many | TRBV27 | CASSPGPTNGQGYTF | TGTGCCAGCAGTCCGGGGCCCACAAACGGCCAAGGCTACACCTTC
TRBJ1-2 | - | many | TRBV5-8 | CASSSPLSRDHGYTF | TGTGCCAGCAGCTCCCCTCTGTCTCGAGACCATGGCTACACCTTC
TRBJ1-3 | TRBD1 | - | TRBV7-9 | CASSLGQPVDTIYF | TGTGCCAGCAGCTTGGGACAGCCTGTGGACACCATATATTTT
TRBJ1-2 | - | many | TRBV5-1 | CASRFGVGYGYTF | TGCGCCAGCAGGTTTGGGGTCGGCTATGGCTACACCTTC
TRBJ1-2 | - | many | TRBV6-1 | CASSASQVYGYTF | TGTGCCAGCAGTGCATCACAGGTCTATGGCTACACCTTC
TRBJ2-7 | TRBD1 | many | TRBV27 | CASKPDRAYYEQYF | TGTGCCAGCAAGCCGGACAGGGCTTACTACGAGCAGTACTTC
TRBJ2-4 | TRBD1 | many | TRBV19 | CASSIEKGQANIQYF | TGTGCCAGTAGTATAGAAAAGGGACAGGCTAACATTCAGTACTTC
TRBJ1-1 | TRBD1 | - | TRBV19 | CASSISTGTENTEAFF | TGTGCCAGTAGTATCAGTACCGGGACAGAGAACACTGAAGCTTTCTTT
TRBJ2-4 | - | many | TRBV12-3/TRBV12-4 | CASSYGTLAKNIQYF | TGTGCCAGCAGTTATGGGACGCTAGCCAAAAACATTCAGTACTTC
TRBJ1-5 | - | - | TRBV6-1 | CASSELVAQPQHF | TGTGCCAGCAGTGAACTGGTGGCTCAGCCCCAGCATTTT
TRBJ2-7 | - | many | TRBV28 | CASSRVSQSYEQYF | TGTGCCAGCAGTAGAGTGTCACAATCCTACGAGCAGTACTTC
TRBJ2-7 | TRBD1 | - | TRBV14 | CASSQRDRAHEQYF | TGTGCCAGCAGCCAAAGGGACAGGGCCCACGAGCAGTACTTC
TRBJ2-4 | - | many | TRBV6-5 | CVSSYSSPRLGNIQYF | TGTGTCAGCAGTTACTCGTCCCCTCGGCTAGGAAACATTCAGTACTTC
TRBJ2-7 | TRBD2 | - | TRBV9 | CASSVVRGSYEQSF | TGTGCCAGCAGCGTAGTGCGGGGGAGCTACGAGCAGTCCTTC
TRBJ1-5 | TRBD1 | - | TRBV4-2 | CASSQILGGTGVGQPQHF | TGTGCCAGCAGCCAAATTTTGGGGGGGACAGGGGTTGGACAGCCCCAGCATTTT
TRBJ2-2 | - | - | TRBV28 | CASSLYLGNTGELFF | TGTGCCAGCAGTTTATATCTGGGAAACACCGGGGAGCTATTTTTT
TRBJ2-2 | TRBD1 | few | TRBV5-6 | CASPNPQYVPGQGARAGELFF | TGTGCCAGCCCCAACCCCCAATACGTTCCGGGACAGGGGGCAAGGGCCGGGGAGCTGTTTTTT
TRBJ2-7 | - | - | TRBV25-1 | CASSGVGTVLREQYF | TGTGCCAGCAGTGGGGTCGGGACGGTCTTGCGGGAGCAGTACTTC
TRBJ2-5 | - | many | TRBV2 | CASTPGLYQETQYF | TGTGCCAGCACCCCGGGCCTGTACCAAGAGACCCAGTACTTC
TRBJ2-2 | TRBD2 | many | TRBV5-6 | CASSVGLAGNTGELFF | TGTGCCAGCAGCGTTGGACTAGCGGGGAACACCGGGGAGCTGTTTTTT
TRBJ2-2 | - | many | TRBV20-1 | CSANIVAGELFF | TGCAGTGCGAATATCGTCGCCGGGGAGCTGTTTTTT
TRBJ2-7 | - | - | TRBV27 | CASKFTPSSYEQYF | TGTGCCAGCAAATTTACGCCAAGCTCCTACGAGCAGTACTTC
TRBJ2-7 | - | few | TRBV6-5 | CASSYGRGKSSYEQYF | TGTGCCAGCAGTTATGGTCGGGGGAAGAGCTCCTACGAGCAGTACTTC
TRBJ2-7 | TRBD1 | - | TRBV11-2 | CASSMRQGAREQYF | TGTGCCAGCAGTATGAGACAGGGAGCTCGCGAGCAGTACTTC